Listed below are T cell receptor beta chains from one sample, sequenced in a study of T cell changes during pregnancy in multiple sclerosis. Clones were read by immunoSEQ multiplex PCR, and TCRdb kept only the in-frame ones, dropping some. The profile shows tens of thousands of clones, roughly 94% of them singletons. Sequences were derived from CD4+ T cells from peripheral blood mononuclear cells, sampled after pregnancy. The receptors were sampled from a female donor with multiple sclerosis, enrolled in a pregnancy study. Both conserved end residues are part of each CDR3. The order of the fields is D gene, clone size, V gene, J gene, CDR3 protein, CDR3 DNA. The D gene is left open where the match is weak. Not all rows give a size; the values are once, few, many and, for expanded clones, a class.

>.|few|TRBV9|TRBJ1-1
CASSASGNTEAFF
TGTGCCAGCAGCGCCAGCGGGAACACTGAAGCTTTCTTT
>.|few|TRBV18|TRBJ2-3
CASSPGGSTDTQYF
TGTGCCAGCTCACCCGGGGGTAGCACAGATACGCAGTATTTT
>.|.|TRBV18|TRBJ1-2
CASSNQGLYGYTF
TGTGCCAGCTCGAACCAGGGCCTCTATGGCTACACCTTC
>TRBD1|.|TRBV6-1|TRBJ1-5
CASSVETGWNQPQHF
TGTGCCAGCAGTGTCGAGACAGGGTGGAATCAGCCCCAGCATTTT
>.|.|TRBV4-2|TRBJ2-5
CASSGGLEETQYF
TGTGCCAGCAGCGGGGGACTCGAAGAGACCCAGTACTTC
>TRBD1|.|TRBV7-8|TRBJ2-5
CASSLPRTGETQYF
TGTGCCAGCAGCTTACCACGGACAGGGGAGACCCAGTACTTC
>TRBD1|.|TRBV5-1|TRBJ1-2
CASSWDRDYGYTF
TGCGCCAGCAGCTGGGACAGAGACTATGGCTACACCTTC
>.|.|TRBV9|TRBJ2-5
CASSVGSETQYF
TGTGCCAGCAGCGTAGGGAGTGAGACCCAGTACTTC
>TRBD2|.|TRBV6-5|TRBJ2-7
CASSYSLAGAYEQYF
TGTGCCAGCAGTTACAGCCTAGCGGGGGCCTACGAGCAGTACTTC
>TRBD2|.|TRBV4-2|TRBJ2-2
CASSQDWLAANTGELFF
TGTGCCAGCAGCCAAGATTGGCTAGCGGCTAACACCGGGGAGCTGTTTTTT
>TRBD2|.|TRBV7-7|TRBJ2-1
CASSLGGTSGGTYNEQFF
TGTGCCAGCAGCTTAGGGGGGACTAGCGGGGGGACCTACAATGAGCAGTTCTTC
>.|.|TRBV6-6|TRBJ2-3
CASRYSSDTQYF
TGTGCCAGCCGCTATAGCTCAGATACGCAGTATTTT
>.|.|TRBV7-9|TRBJ2-5
CASSHGSQRRETQYF
TGTGCCAGCAGCCACGGGAGCCAAAGAAGGGAGACCCAGTACTTC
>TRBD1|.|TRBV7-8|TRBJ1-1
CASSLGDRANTEAFF
TGTGCCAGCAGCTTAGGGGACAGGGCGAACACTGAAGCTTTCTTT
>TRBD2|.|TRBV2|TRBJ2-7
CASSPRSGAAYEQYF
TGTGCCAGCAGTCCTCGGAGCGGGGCTGCCTACGAGCAGTACTTC
>TRBD2|.|TRBV7-2|TRBJ2-1
CASSLISGAYNEQFF
TGTGCCAGCAGCTTAATTAGCGGGGCCTACAATGAGCAGTTCTTC
>.|.|TRBV7-6|TRBJ2-2
CASSPRGSGGTGELFF
TGTGCCAGCAGCCCAAGAGGCTCAGGGGGGACCGGGGAGCTGTTTTTT
>TRBD2|.|TRBV30|TRBJ2-1
CAWSVLWREGQDEQFF
TGTGCCTGGAGTGTACTTTGGCGGGAGGGCCAGGATGAGCAGTTCTTC
>.|.|TRBV29-1|TRBJ1-2
CSGRGEGYGYTF
TGCAGCGGGAGGGGCGAGGGCTATGGCTACACCTTC
>TRBD1|few|TRBV7-2|TRBJ1-2
CAKTNGQDNYGYTF
TGTGCCAAGACGAACGGACAGGACAACTATGGCTACACCTTC
>.|.|TRBV7-2|TRBJ2-7
CASSLGAGKSYEQYF
TGTGCCAGCAGCTTAGGGGCGGGGAAATCCTACGAGCAGTACTTC
>.|.|TRBV7-9|TRBJ1-3
CASSPRGSAGNTIYF
TGTGCCAGCAGCCCCAGGGGATCGGCTGGAAACACCATATATTTT
>.|once|TRBV19|TRBJ2-1
CASPSQYEQFF
TGTGCCAGCCCTAGCCAATATGAGCAGTTCTTC
>TRBD1|once|TRBV28|TRBJ2-1
CASSPRTGGYNEQFF
TGTGCCAGCAGCCCCCGGACAGGGGGCTACAATGAGCAGTTCTTC
>.|.|TRBV18|TRBJ1-1
CASSPLSGFKDTEAFF
TGTGCCAGCTCACCTCTATCGGGGTTTAAGGACACTGAAGCTTTCTTT
>.|.|TRBV7-2|TRBJ2-7
CASSLVAEFSYEQYF
TGTGCCAGCAGCTTAGTGGCAGAATTTTCCTACGAGCAGTACTTC
>TRBD1|.|TRBV6-5|TRBJ2-5
CASRQGASETQYF
TGTGCCAGCAGGCAGGGGGCCTCTGAGACCCAGTACTTC
>TRBD2|.|TRBV9|TRBJ2-1
CASSVQSGRAGYEQFF
TGTGCCAGCAGCGTACAGAGCGGGAGGGCCGGTTACGAGCAGTTCTTC
>TRBD1|.|TRBV7-9|TRBJ2-1
CASSLGVQGGYEQFF
TGTGCCAGCAGCTTAGGCGTACAGGGGGGCTATGAGCAGTTCTTC
>.|.|TRBV5-1|TRBJ2-4
CASSAAQGAKNIQYF
TGCGCCAGCAGCGCCGCCCAGGGTGCCAAAAACATTCAGTACTTC
>TRBD1|.|TRBV2|TRBJ1-5
CASSEPPGQALGPQHF
TGTGCCAGCAGTGAACCTCCGGGACAGGCATTAGGGCCCCAGCATTTT
>.|.|TRBV4-2|TRBJ2-3
CASSQREPRLSGSGTDTQYF
TGTGCCAGCAGCCAACGGGAACCACGTCTTAGCGGCTCGGGGACAGATACGCAGTATTTT
>.|.|TRBV6-1|TRBJ2-7
CASSLDSQAPYEQYF
TGTGCCAGCAGTTTGGACAGCCAGGCACCCTACGAGCAGTACTTC
>TRBD2|once|TRBV9|TRBJ2-1
CASSGGLAVTYNEQFF
TGTGCCAGCAGCGGTGGACTAGCGGTGACCTACAATGAGCAGTTCTTC
>.|.|TRBV12-5|TRBJ2-5
CASGLEDRGTQYF
TGTGCTAGTGGTTTGGAGGATCGAGGGACCCAGTACTTC
>.|.|TRBV9|TRBJ2-1
CASSLGEAKYNEQFF
TGTGCCAGCAGCCTTGGCGAGGCAAAGTACAATGAGCAGTTCTTC
>TRBD1|.|TRBV15|TRBJ2-7
CATSREGTGVYEQYF
TGTGCCACCAGCAGAGAGGGGACAGGGGTCTACGAGCAGTACTTC
>.|.|TRBV7-3|TRBJ2-7
CASSLRGSYEQYF
TGTGCCAGCAGCTTAAGAGGCTCCTACGAGCAGTACTTC
>.|few|TRBV27|TRBJ1-2
CASSLFPGVNGYTF
TGTGCCAGCAGTTTATTCCCAGGGGTGAATGGCTACACCTTC
>TRBD1|once|TRBV28|TRBJ1-1
CASSTGGARRSTEAFF
TGTGCCAGCAGTACAGGGGGCGCGAGGCGGAGCACTGAAGCTTTCTTT
>.|.|TRBV19|TRBJ1-1
CASSNPGIGTEAFF
TGTGCCAGTAGTAATCCAGGGATCGGCACTGAAGCTTTCTTT
>TRBD2|.|TRBV14|TRBJ2-2
CASNLAVTNTGELFF
TGTGCCAGCAACCTAGCGGTTACGAACACCGGGGAGCTGTTTTTT
>.|.|TRBV6-1|TRBJ2-1
CASRLAPSSYNEQFF
TGTGCCAGCAGACTAGCCCCGAGCTCCTACAATGAGCAGTTCTTC
>.|.|TRBV28|TRBJ2-6
CATRQVRGANVLTF
TGTGCCACCAGACAGGTTCGTGGGGCCAACGTCCTGACTTTC
>.|.|TRBV7-3|TRBJ2-7
CASSLGVGGTYEQYF
TGTGCCAGCAGCTTAGGGGTGGGAGGAACCTACGAGCAGTACTTC
>.|once|TRBV28|TRBJ2-2
CASGQIANTGELFF
TGTGCCTCTGGACAAATCGCGAACACCGGGGAGCTGTTTTTT
>TRBD1|.|TRBV10-3|TRBJ1-2
CAISGGGQVDGYTF
TGTGCCATCAGTGGAGGGGGACAGGTAGACGGCTACACCTTC
>TRBD1|few|TRBV10-3|TRBJ1-5
CAISERQGAQPQHF
TGTGCCATCAGTGAACGGCAGGGGGCTCAGCCCCAGCATTTT
>.|.|TRBV19|TRBJ1-5
CASSLTAGGDQPQHF
TGTGCCAGTAGCTTGACAGCGGGTGGGGATCAGCCCCAGCATTTT
>.|.|TRBV20-1|TRBJ1-2
CSARTDSGYTF
TGCAGTGCTAGGACCGACAGTGGCTACACCTTC
>.|.|TRBV7-2|TRBJ2-5
CASSLVRGKETQYF
TGTGCCAGCAGCTTAGTTCGAGGAAAAGAGACCCAGTACTTC
>.|.|TRBV6-6|TRBJ2-7
CASSWRGLGSYEQYF
TGTGCCAGCAGTTGGAGGGGGCTGGGCTCCTACGAGCAGTACTTC
>TRBD1|.|TRBV6-5|TRBJ1-2
CASRETGYYGYTF
TGTGCCAGCAGAGAGACAGGGTACTATGGCTACACCTTC
>.|few|TRBV19|TRBJ2-7
CASSIGGGDEQYF
TGTGCCAGTAGTATAGGGGGGGGCGACGAGCAGTACTTC
>.|once|TRBV9|TRBJ2-1
CASSVAQGGEQFF
TGTGCCAGCAGCGTAGCCCAGGGGGGTGAGCAGTTCTTC
>.|.|TRBV9|TRBJ2-2
CASSTTGNTGELFF
TGTGCCAGCAGCACGACAGGGAACACCGGGGAGCTGTTTTTT
>TRBD1|.|TRBV29-1|TRBJ1-1
CSVAGPGQEAFF
TGCAGCGTAGCGGGCCCGGGACAGGAAGCTTTCTTT
>.|.|TRBV21-1|TRBJ2-1
CASSKLEQTYNEQFF
TGTGCCAGCAGCAAATTGGAGCAAACCTACAATGAGCAGTTCTTC